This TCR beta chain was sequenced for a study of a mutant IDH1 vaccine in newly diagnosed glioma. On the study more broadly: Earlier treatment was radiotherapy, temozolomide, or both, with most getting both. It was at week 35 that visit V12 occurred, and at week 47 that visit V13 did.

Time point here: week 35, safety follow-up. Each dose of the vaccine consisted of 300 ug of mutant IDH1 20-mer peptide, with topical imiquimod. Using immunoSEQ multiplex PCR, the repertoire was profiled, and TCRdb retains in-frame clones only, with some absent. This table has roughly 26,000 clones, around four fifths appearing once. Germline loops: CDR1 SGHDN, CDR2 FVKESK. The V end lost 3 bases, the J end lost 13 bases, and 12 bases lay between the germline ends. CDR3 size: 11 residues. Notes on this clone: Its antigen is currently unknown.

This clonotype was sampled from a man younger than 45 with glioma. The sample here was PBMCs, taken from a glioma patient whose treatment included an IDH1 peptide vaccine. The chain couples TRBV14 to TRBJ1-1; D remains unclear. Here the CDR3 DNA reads TGTGCCAGCAGCCACGCCGGGCGCGGTTTCTTT. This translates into CASSHAGRGFF.